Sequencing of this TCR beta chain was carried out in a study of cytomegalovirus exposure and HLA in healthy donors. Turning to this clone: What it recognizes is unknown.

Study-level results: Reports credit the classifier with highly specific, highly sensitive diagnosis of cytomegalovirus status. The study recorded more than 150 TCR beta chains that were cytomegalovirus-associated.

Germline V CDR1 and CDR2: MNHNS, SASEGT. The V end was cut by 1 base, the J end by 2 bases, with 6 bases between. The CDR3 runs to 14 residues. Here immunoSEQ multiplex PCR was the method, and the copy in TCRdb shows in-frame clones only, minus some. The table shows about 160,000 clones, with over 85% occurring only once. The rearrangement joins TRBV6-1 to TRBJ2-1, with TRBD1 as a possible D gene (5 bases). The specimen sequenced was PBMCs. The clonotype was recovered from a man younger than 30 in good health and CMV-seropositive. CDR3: CASSEGQPYNEQFF. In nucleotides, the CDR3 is TGTGCCAGCAGTGAAGGACAGCCCTACAATGAGCAGTTCTTC.